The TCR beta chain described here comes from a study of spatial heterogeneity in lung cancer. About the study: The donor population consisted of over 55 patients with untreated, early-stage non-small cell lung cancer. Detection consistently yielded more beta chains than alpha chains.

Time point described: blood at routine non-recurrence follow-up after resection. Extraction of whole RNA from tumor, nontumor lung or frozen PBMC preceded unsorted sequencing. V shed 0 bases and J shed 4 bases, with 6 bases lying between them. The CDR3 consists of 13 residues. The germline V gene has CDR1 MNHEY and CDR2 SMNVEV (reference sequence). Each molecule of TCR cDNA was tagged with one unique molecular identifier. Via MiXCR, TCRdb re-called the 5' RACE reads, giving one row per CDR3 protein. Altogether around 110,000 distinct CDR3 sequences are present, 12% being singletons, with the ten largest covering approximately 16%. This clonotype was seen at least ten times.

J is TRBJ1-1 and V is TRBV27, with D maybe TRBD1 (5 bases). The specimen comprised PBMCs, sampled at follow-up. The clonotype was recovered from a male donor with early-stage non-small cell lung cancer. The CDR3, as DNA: TGTGCCAGCAGTTTATCAAGGGGCACTGAAGCTTTCTTT. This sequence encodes CASSLSRGTEAFF.